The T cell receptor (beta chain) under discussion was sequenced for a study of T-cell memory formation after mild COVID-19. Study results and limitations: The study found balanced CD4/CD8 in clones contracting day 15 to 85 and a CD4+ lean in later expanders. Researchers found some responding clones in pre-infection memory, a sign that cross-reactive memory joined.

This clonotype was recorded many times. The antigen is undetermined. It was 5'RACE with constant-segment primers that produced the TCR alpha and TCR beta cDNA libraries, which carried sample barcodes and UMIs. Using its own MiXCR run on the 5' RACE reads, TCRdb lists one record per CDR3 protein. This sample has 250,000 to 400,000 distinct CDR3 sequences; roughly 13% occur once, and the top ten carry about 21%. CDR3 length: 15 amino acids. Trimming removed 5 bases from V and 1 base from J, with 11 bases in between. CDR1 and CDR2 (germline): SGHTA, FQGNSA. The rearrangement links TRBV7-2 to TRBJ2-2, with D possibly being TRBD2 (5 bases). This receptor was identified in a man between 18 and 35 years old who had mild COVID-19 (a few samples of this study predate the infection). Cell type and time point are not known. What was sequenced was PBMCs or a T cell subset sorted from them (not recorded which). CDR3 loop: CASSRVAWNTGELFF. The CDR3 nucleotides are TGTGCCAGCAGCCGAGTAGCGTGGAACACCGGGGAGCTGTTTTTT.